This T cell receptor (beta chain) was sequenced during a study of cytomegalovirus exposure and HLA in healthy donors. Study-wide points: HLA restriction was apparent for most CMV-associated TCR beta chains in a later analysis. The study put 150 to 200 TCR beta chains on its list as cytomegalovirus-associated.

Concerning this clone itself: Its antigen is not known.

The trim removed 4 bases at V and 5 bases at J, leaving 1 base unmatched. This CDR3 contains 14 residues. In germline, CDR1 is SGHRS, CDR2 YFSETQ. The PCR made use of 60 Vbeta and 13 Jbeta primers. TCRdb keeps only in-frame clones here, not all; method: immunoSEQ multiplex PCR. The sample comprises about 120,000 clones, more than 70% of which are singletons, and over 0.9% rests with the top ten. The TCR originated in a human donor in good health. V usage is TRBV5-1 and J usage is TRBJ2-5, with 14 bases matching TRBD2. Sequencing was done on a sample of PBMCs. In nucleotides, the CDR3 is TGCGCCAGCAGCGGGACTAGCGGGGGCGAGACCCAGTACTTC. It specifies CASSGTSGGETQYF.